These 27 T cell receptor beta chains were sequenced from one sample in a study of T cell responses to AZD1222 COVID-19 vaccine. Here immunoSEQ multiplex PCR was the method, and the copy in TCRdb shows in-frame clones only, minus some. Of over 110,000 clones detected, just over 90% appear once; the ten largest clones hold approximately 5.4%. The source was peripheral blood, collected on day 0 of AZD1222 vaccination. These receptors were collected from an adult in good health.

The chain joins TRBV3-1 (or the pseudogene TRBV3-2) to TRBJ2-2, with 10 bases aligning to TRBD1. Trimming at V came to 0 bases and at J to 3 bases, leaving 7 bases not matched to a gene. Per the germline V gene, CDR1 is LGHDT and CDR2 is YNNKEL (reference sequence). This CDR3 region has 18 residues. The CDR3 nucleotides are TGTGCCAGCAGCCAAGATCGAAAGGGGACAGGGGACACCGGGGAGCTGTTTTTT. Protein product: CASSQDRKGTGDTGELFF.

This clone was counted a single time. The chain uses TRBV19 and TRBJ2-1, with D hard to call. V was cut by 2 bases and J by 7 bases, with 15 bases left in between. This CDR3 comprises 15 residues. Germline V gene data show CDR1 as LNHDA and CDR2 as SQIVND (reference sequence). CDR3 nucleotide sequence: TGTGCCAGTAGTATAAGGACCGGAGATGTGAATGAGCAGTTCTTC. Translating it yields CASSIRTGDVNEQFF.

The genes are TRBV18 and TRBJ2-1; D is possibly TRBD2 (6 bases). Trimming removed 6 bases from V and 6 bases from J, with 15 bases in between. The CDR3 is 14 residues long. CDR1 is KGHSH, CDR2 LQKENI, per germline. The CDR3 region is CASSSTRDSNEQFF. The DNA of the CDR3 is TGTGCCAGCTCCAGTACGCGGGACTCCAATGAGCAGTTCTTC. The whole variable domain, filled in from reference TRBV18 and TRBJ2-1, reads NAGVMQNPRHLVRRRGQEARLRCSPMKGHSHVYWYRQLPEEGLKFMVYLQKENIIDESGMPKERFSAEFPKEGPSILRIQQVVRGDSAAYFCASSSTRDSNEQFFGPGTRLTVL.

The table lists this clone with a count of one. The CDR3 sequence is CASSREGFDEQYF. As DNA, the CDR3 is TGTGCCAGCAGTAGGGAGGGGTTCGACGAGCAGTACTTC. V is TRBV6-2 or TRBV6-3 and J is TRBJ2-7, with 7 bases that match TRBD2. After removal of 5 bases from V and 5 bases from J, the junction contained 6 bases not matched to a gene. Germline V gene lookup returns CDR1 MNHEY and CDR2 SVGEGT. The CDR3 has 13 amino acids.

The chain couples TRBV5-4 to TRBJ1-3; 8 nucleotides line up with TRBD1. With V trimmed by 0 bases and J by 1 base, 3 bases remained unmatched. Germline loops: CDR1 SGHNT, CDR2 YYREEE (reference sequence). The CDR3 covers 16 residues. Written as DNA, the CDR3 is TGTGCCAGCAGCTTGGGACAGGGGAGATCTGGAAACACCATATATTTT. This gives the protein CASSLGQGRSGNTIYF.

The chain combines TRBV5-1 with TRBJ1-1; D unresolved. Germline-derived CDR1 and CDR2 are SGHRS and YFSETQ. This CDR3 has 15 residues. Trimming shortened V by 0 bases and J by 2 bases, and 11 bases separated the two germline ends. CDR3 nucleotides: TGCGCCAGCAGCTTGGTTGGCCTGTCCAACACTGAAGCTTTCTTT. This encodes CASSLVGLSNTEAFF.

This clone was seen just once. V gene TRBV5-4 combines with J gene TRBJ1-3; D is perhaps TRBD1 (6 bases). With 2 bases removed from V and 4 bases from J, the gap between germline ends came to 13 bases. Germline V gives CDR1 SGHNT, CDR2 YYREEE (reference sequence). This CDR3 is 15 amino acids long. CDR3 loop: CASSLSGGAGNTIYF. The CDR3 DNA is TGTGCCAGCAGCTTATCCGGGGGCGCCGGAAACACCATATATTTT.

This chain joins TRBV4-3 and TRBJ1-2; D not resolved. Deletions cut 0 bases from V and 5 bases from J, with 13 bases between. Germline-derived CDR1 and CDR2 are LGHNA and YSLEER. This CDR3 is 15 amino acids long. CDR3 nucleotides: TGCGCCAGCAGCCAAGATCTACCCGCGCTTTATGGCTACACCTTC. Residues: CASSQDLPALYGYTF.

This chain connects TRBV7-9 to TRBJ1-1; 8 nucleotides align to TRBD1. The CDR3 contains 15 residues. The trim removed 2 bases at V and 1 base at J, leaving 3 bases unmatched. Germline V gene lookup returns CDR1 SEHNR and CDR2 FQNEAQ (reference sequence). The CDR3 DNA follows: TGTGCCAGCAGCTTACTGGGACAGGAGAACACTGAAGCTTTCTTT. It encodes CASSLLGQENTEAFF.

This clone was observed once. The V call is TRBV7-8, the J call TRBJ2-1; tentatively, D is TRBD1 (6 bases). V lost 0 bases to trimming and J lost 5 bases, with 8 bases between them. Germline CDR1 and CDR2: SGHVS and FQNEAQ. The CDR3 has 14 amino acids. CDR3 DNA sequence: TGTGCCAGCAGCTTAGCGGGGGCTAACAATGAGCAGTTCTTC. Translation: CASSLAGANNEQFF.

The J gene is TRBJ2-1, the V gene TRBV19, with TRBD2 identical over 9 bases. This CDR3 has 16 residues. J lost 6 bases, V lost 1 base, and 7 bases had no gene match. CDR1 LNHDA and CDR2 SQIVND come from the germline V gene (reference sequence). The CDR3 nucleotides are TGTGCCAGTAGTATAGGGCTAGCGGGGCTTAGCAATGAGCAGTTCTTC. Its protein is CASSIGLAGLSNEQFF.

The V call is TRBV27, the J call TRBJ2-7; unclear D gene. The V end lost 0 bases, the J end lost 0 bases, and 9 bases lay between the germline ends. This CDR3 contains 15 residues. CDR1 and CDR2 (germline): MNHEY, SMNVEV (reference sequence). The CDR3 nucleotides read TGTGCCAGCAGTTTATCCCTCCGGTCCTCCTACGAGCAGTACTTC. The encoded protein is CASSLSLRSSYEQYF.

The CDR3 sequence: CASSPGGLYGYTF. In DNA, the CDR3 is TGTGCCAGCAGCCCTGGGGGGCTCTATGGCTACACCTTC. The rearrangement uses TRBV28 and TRBJ1-2, with a possible D match to TRBD1 (6 bases). CDR3 length: 13 amino acids. Germline-derived CDR1 and CDR2 are MDHEN and SYDVKM. V was trimmed by 6 bases and J by 4 bases, leaving 12 bases between them.

The V call is TRBV9, the J call TRBJ2-7; 7 bases match TRBD1. CDR1 is SGDLS and CDR2 is YYNGEE in the germline V gene. V lost 1 base to trimming and J lost 2 bases; unmatched junction nucleotides: 12. The CDR3 runs to 17 residues. CDR3 residues: CASSVFDAPGQTYEQYF. CDR3 nucleotides: TGTGCCAGCAGCGTATTTGACGCTCCGGGACAGACCTACGAGCAGTACTTC.

CDR3 coding DNA: TGTGCCAGCAGTGAATTCCGAAATGAGCAGTTCTTC. Its translation is CASSEFRNEQFF. This sequence joins TRBV6-1 and TRBJ2-1; D is unclear. Trimming took 2 bases from V and 7 from J, leaving 6 bases between them. Germline lookup yields CDR1 MNHNS and CDR2 SASEGT. CDR3 length equals 12 residues.

This chain joins TRBV6-5 and TRBJ1-2; the D is unclear. Germline V lookup: CDR1 MNHEY, CDR2 SVGAGI. The CDR3 runs to 13 residues. Trimming stripped 5 bases from V and 7 bases from J, with 14 bases between. The CDR3 region is CASSPVRRAGYTF. CDR3 in DNA: TGTGCCAGCAGTCCAGTTCGCCGAGCTGGCTACACCTTC.

V and J are TRBV6-6 and TRBJ2-7; 9 nucleotides match TRBD2. The CDR3 loop spans 16 amino acids. Germline trimming cut 4 bases from V and 2 bases from J; bases unmatched to any gene: 9. Per the germline V gene, CDR1 is MNHNY and CDR2 is SVGAGI (reference sequence). This CDR3 reads CASSFETSGPTYEQYF. The CDR3 DNA follows: TGTGCCAGCAGTTTTGAGACTAGCGGACCGACCTACGAGCAGTACTTC.

The chain uses TRBV18 and TRBJ2-7; TRBD1 is a possible D gene (6 bases). The CDR3 spans 13 residues. CDR1 and CDR2 from the germline V gene are KGHSH and LQKENI. Trimming removed 3 bases from V and 3 bases from J, with 9 bases in between. The CDR3 sequence is CASSPSGDYEQYF. In DNA form, the CDR3 reads TGTGCCAGCTCACCTTCAGGGGACTACGAGCAGTACTTC.

This clone was counted a single time. The chain joins TRBV18 to TRBJ2-3; the D call may be TRBD1 or TRBD2 (6 bases each). The germline CDR1 and CDR2 sequences are KGHSH and LQKENI. V lost 2 bases and J lost 3, with 18 bases in between. The CDR3 consists of 17 residues. CDR3 coding DNA: TGTGCCAGCTCACCAACGGGGGCTCGGGGAGGTACAGATACGCAGTATTTT. Translated, it gives CASSPTGARGGTDTQYF.

The gene calls are TRBV11-3 and TRBJ2-7, with a possible D match to TRBD1 (6 bases). V lost 1 base to trimming and J lost 3 bases, with 13 bases between them. Germline CDR1 reads SGHNT; CDR2 reads YENEEA. The CDR3 has 15 residues. This chain's CDR3 is CASSLGAGVYYEQYF. CDR3 in DNA: TGTGCCAGCAGCTTAGGGGCAGGGGTGTACTACGAGCAGTACTTC.

The chain couples TRBV2 to TRBJ1-2, with 10 bases fitting TRBD1. CDR1 and CDR2 from the germline V gene are SNHLY and FYNNEI. This CDR3 has 13 amino acids. J was trimmed by 8 bases and V by 6 bases; bases with no gene match: 6. The chain's CDR3 is CASSRDRGEGYTF. DNA of the CDR3: TGTGCCAGCAGCCGGGACAGGGGCGAGGGCTACACCTTC. The full variable domain, its missing parts supplied by reference TRBV2 and TRBJ1-2, is EPEVTQTPSHQVTQMGQEVILRCVPISNHLYFYWYRQILGQKVEFLVSFYNNEISEKSEIFDDQFSVERPDGSNFTLKIRSTKLEDSAMYFCASSRDRGEGYTFGSGTRLTVV.

This rearrangement joins TRBV5-4 to TRBJ1-3; D is perhaps TRBD1 (6 bases). Germline CDR1 is SGHNT and CDR2 is YYREEE (reference sequence). The CDR3 runs 16 residues. V lost 2 bases and J 0 bases, leaving 12 bases between the germline ends. CDR3 bases: TGTGCCAGCAGCTTTGGGGGGGGGCACTCTGGAAACACCATATATTTT. It specifies CASSFGGGHSGNTIYF.

The chain links TRBV18 to TRBJ1-3, with 8 positions matching TRBD1. The V segment lost 2 bases and the J segment 2 bases; nucleotides outside the gene matches: 2. This CDR3 has 15 residues. Per the germline V gene, CDR1 is KGHSH and CDR2 is LQKENI. The chain's CDR3 is CASSPGGQAGNTIYF. Here the CDR3 DNA reads TGTGCCAGCTCACCAGGGGGACAGGCTGGAAACACCATATATTTT.

The chain joins TRBV9 to TRBJ1-2; perhaps TRBD1 as D (6 bases). The germline V gene encodes CDR1 SGDLS and CDR2 YYNGEE. V gave up 1 base and J gave up 2 bases, with 12 bases separating them. This CDR3 has 15 amino acids. The CDR3 sequence: CASSVSRGQNYGYTF. The CDR3 bases are TGTGCCAGCAGCGTAAGCCGAGGACAGAACTATGGCTACACCTTC.

The chain couples TRBV18 to TRBJ2-7; 8 bases agree with TRBD1. The CDR3 extends over 14 amino acids. The trim removed 6 bases at V and 4 bases at J, leaving 8 bases unmatched. Looked up from germline, CDR1 is KGHSH and CDR2 is LQKENI. The CDR3 region is CASSERTGTYEQYF. The CDR3 DNA follows: TGTGCCAGCTCGGAGCGGACAGGGACATACGAGCAGTACTTC.

The chain recombines TRBV7-8 with TRBJ2-7; D is unresolved. This CDR3 contains 13 residues. V was clipped by 5 bases and J by 7 bases, with 15 bases between them. In germline, CDR1 is SGHVS, CDR2 FQNEAQ. CDR3 sequence: CASSPLAFREQYF. CDR3 in DNA: TGTGCCAGCAGCCCCCTTGCGTTCAGGGAGCAGTACTTC.

This clone was counted a few times. CDR3 nucleotides: TGTGCCAGCAGCCAAGATCCGGGCCAGCCCCAGCATTTT. Protein: CASSQDPGQPQHF. The gene calls are TRBV4-2 and TRBJ1-5, with D unresolved. Trimming left V 0 bases short and J 7 bases short, with 7 bases between. There are 13 residues in the CDR3. Germline V gives CDR1 LGHNA, CDR2 YNFKEQ.